A single sample is the source of the 21 T cell receptor beta chains below, sequenced in a study of blood T cell repertoires in COVID-19. The table came from immunoSEQ multiplex PCR; TCRdb's copy has only in-frame clones and leaves some out. The sample lists 81,000 or so clones, approximately 92% occurring once. The source material was peripheral blood. The receptors were gathered from a woman aged 60-75 years with active COVID-19.

V is TRBV4-1 and J is TRBJ1-3; the match to TRBD1 covers 8 bases. CDR3 length: 16 amino acids. The germline V gene encodes CDR1 MGHRA and CDR2 YSYEKL. After removal of 3 bases from V and 0 bases from J, the junction contained 4 bases not matched to a gene. CDR3 sequence (DNA): TGCGCCAGCAGCCAGGAGGACAGGGCCTCTGGAAACACCATATATTTT. This sequence encodes CASSQEDRASGNTIYF.

A note on this clone: The junction departs from the called germline gene at one end, perhaps through a read error. Additional DNA sequences in this sample encode the identical CDR3. The chain carries TRBV4-3 and TRBJ1-4, with D possibly matching TRBD1 (6 bases). CDR3 length: 15 residues. CDR1 is LGHNA, CDR2 YSLEER, per germline. The CDR3 nucleotides are TGCGCCAGCAGCCAAAACGACAGGTCGGGTGAAAAGCTGTTTTTT. Translation gives CASSQNDRSGEKLFF.

This chain uses TRBV3-1 (or the pseudogene TRBV3-2) with TRBJ2-1; D might be TRBD2 (6 bases). Germline V lookup: CDR1 LGHDT, CDR2 YNNKEL (reference sequence). Trimming took off 4 bases at V and 3 bases at J, with 13 bases between the two ends. The CDR3 has 15 amino acids. As DNA, the CDR3 is TGTGCCAGCAGCCGAGCCTTGGGAGGCTACAATGAGCAGTTCTTC. It translates to CASSRALGGYNEQFF.

The chain has TRBV5-1 and TRBJ2-7, with TRBD1 identical over 9 bases. Germline V CDR1 and CDR2: SGHRS, YFSETQ. J lost 2 bases, V lost 4 bases, and 4 bases had no gene match. This CDR3 is 14 amino acids long. CDR3 nucleotide sequence: TGCGCCAGCAGCGGGAGGACAGGGGCCTACGAGCAGTACTTC. It codes for CASSGRTGAYEQYF.

V and J are TRBV19 and TRBJ2-3, with TRBD1 identical over 9 bases. This CDR3 region has 16 residues. Germline V gene lookup returns CDR1 LNHDA and CDR2 SQIVND (reference sequence). With 7 bases clipped from V and 0 bases from J, the junction kept 8 bases outside the gene matches. The CDR3 sequence: CASTRGTGRSTDTQYF. The CDR3 DNA sequence: TGTGCCAGTACCCGAGGGACAGGGAGAAGCACAGATACGCAGTATTTT.

The rearrangement links TRBV28 to TRBJ2-1; a weak D match, TRBD2 (7 bases). The V end was cut by 5 bases, the J end by 1 base, with 15 bases between. From germline, CDR1 is MDHEN and CDR2 SYDVKM. This CDR3 comprises 16 residues. The CDR3 here is CASSPMGGASYNEQFF. DNA of the CDR3: TGTGCCAGCAGTCCTATGGGGGGGGCTTCCTACAATGAGCAGTTCTTC.

The chain uses TRBV7-2 and TRBJ2-5; 14 nucleotides align to TRBD2. The germline gives CDR1 SGHTA, CDR2 FQGNSA. The CDR3 runs to 16 residues. Losses at the gene ends were 5 bases for V and 4 bases for J; bases not matched to a gene: 6. CDR3 in DNA: TGTGCCAGCAGCCGTGGACTAGCGGGGGGCGGAGAGACCCAGTACTTC. Residues: CASSRGLAGGGETQYF.

Remarks on this clone: This same CDR3 is encoded by further DNA sequences in the sample. This rearrangement joins TRBV20-1 to TRBJ1-5; D perhaps matches TRBD1 (5 bases). This CDR3 is built from 13 residues. V was cut by 3 bases and J by 6 bases, with 12 bases left in between. In germline, CDR1 is DFQATT, CDR2 SNEGSKA (reference sequence). CDR3 region: CSASIQGGQPQHF. CDR3 DNA sequence: TGCAGTGCTAGTATCCAGGGAGGTCAGCCCCAGCATTTT.

The chain recombines TRBV5-1 with TRBJ2-5; D perhaps matches TRBD1 (6 bases). This CDR3 has 14 amino acids. CDR1 and CDR2 (germline): SGHRS, YFSETQ. Trimming left V 4 bases short and J 1 base short, with 11 bases between. In DNA form, the CDR3 reads TGCGCCAGCAGCCCCACAGGGATCCAAGAGACCCAGTACTTC. As protein: CASSPTGIQETQYF.

V is TRBV5-7 and J is TRBJ2-7; D may be TRBD2 (6 bases). TRBV5-7 is an ORF, and what it does is uncertain. With 3 bases removed from V and 3 bases from J, the gap between germline ends came to 16 bases. The CDR3 runs 15 residues. CDR3 DNA: TGTGCCAGCAGCTGGAGGGAAGGGCAGGGCTACGAGCAGTACTTC. Encoded protein: CASSWREGQGYEQYF.

V usage is TRBV29-1 and J usage is TRBJ2-2; D might be TRBD1 (5 bases). CDR1 and CDR2 from the germline V gene are SQVTM and ANQGSEA. Trimming stripped 2 bases from V and 1 base from J, with 8 bases between. The CDR3 has 14 amino acids. The CDR3 loop is CSVEQGVNTGELFF. CDR3 DNA sequence: TGCAGCGTTGAACAGGGTGTGAACACCGGGGAGCTGTTTTTT.

The chain links TRBV27 to TRBJ1-4, with 7 bases fitting TRBD1. Losses at the gene ends were 5 bases for V and 3 bases for J; bases not matched to a gene: 3. The CDR3 sequence is 14 residues long. Germline-derived CDR1 and CDR2 are MNHEY and SMNVEV (reference sequence). CDR3 nucleotides: TGTGCCAGCAGTCTACAGGGGTCTAATGAAAAACTGTTTTTT. Amino acid sequence: CASSLQGSNEKLFF. Filled out from reference TRBV27 and TRBJ1-4, the complete variable domain reads EAQVTQNPRYLITVTGKKLTVTCSQNMNHEYMSWYRQDPGLGLRQIYYSMNVEVTDKGDVPEGYKVSRKEKRNFPLILESPSPNQTSLYFCASSLQGSNEKLFFGSGTQLSVL.

This clone was observed a single time. The chain has TRBV18 and TRBJ1-1; 7 bases fit TRBD1. CDR1 KGHSH and CDR2 LQKENI come from the germline V gene. V was pared by 2 bases and J by 9 bases, with 6 bases of the junction left unmatched. The CDR3 covers 13 residues. This chain's CDR3 is CASSPSGQTKAFF. The CDR3 coding sequence is TGTGCCAGCTCACCATCGGGACAGACAAAAGCTTTCTTT.

The chain recombines TRBV5-4 with TRBJ2-7; 10 bases agree with TRBD1. Unmatched junction bases numbered 9, after V lost 4 bases and J lost 5 bases. This CDR3 comprises 15 residues. Per the germline V gene, CDR1 is SGHNT and CDR2 is YYREEE (reference sequence). The CDR3 nucleotides read TGTGCCAGCAGCAAAACGGGACAGGGGAAGGACGAGCAGTACTTC. It encodes CASSKTGQGKDEQYF.

This clone was observed once. V usage is TRBV6-6 and J usage is TRBJ1-1; a weak D match, TRBD1 (5 bases). CDR3 length equals 14 residues. The germline CDR1 and CDR2 sequences are MNHNY and SVGAGI (reference sequence). V was trimmed by 2 bases and J by 3 bases, leaving 10 bases between them. CDR3 coding DNA: TGTGCCAGCAGTTACCCAGGGATCGACACTGAAGCTTTCTTT. It is translated as CASSYPGIDTEAFF.

CDR3 coding DNA: TGTGCCACCAGCAGAACCAATGGACAGGGGGCAAGGGCAGATACGCAGTATTTT. It specifies CATSRTNGQGARADTQYF. The chain has TRBV15 and TRBJ2-3; 11 nucleotides align to TRBD1. After removal of 2 bases from V and 4 bases from J, the junction contained 11 bases not matched to a gene. CDR1 and CDR2 (germline): LNHNV, YYDKDF (reference sequence). The CDR3 has 18 amino acids.

The chain links TRBV3-1 (or the pseudogene TRBV3-2) to TRBJ1-1; 7 nucleotides match TRBD1. The CDR3 covers 14 residues. Trimming removed 3 bases from V and 3 bases from J; junction bases left unmatched: 4. CDR1 LGHDT and CDR2 YNNKEL come from the germline V gene (reference sequence). CDR3 coding DNA: TGTGCCAGCAGCCAGGACAGGCGGGACACTGAAGCTTTCTTT. Its translation is CASSQDRRDTEAFF.

The chain uses TRBV2 and TRBJ1-4, with D possibly being TRBD1 (5 bases). The CDR3 loop spans 11 amino acids. Trimming stripped 7 bases from V and 8 bases from J, with 8 bases between. Germline CDR1 SNHLY, CDR2 FYNNEI. The CDR3 bases are TGTGCCAGCACGCGGGGCGAAAAACTGTTTTTT. Amino acids: CASTRGEKLFF.

Written as DNA, the CDR3 is TGTGCCAGCAGTGAGGGAGGGGAGACCCAGTACTTC. Amino acid sequence: CASSEGGETQYF. The chain carries TRBV6-6 and TRBJ2-5; 7 nucleotides match TRBD2. This CDR3 is 12 amino acids long. Germline lookup yields CDR1 MNHNY and CDR2 SVGAGI (reference sequence). The V gene end was trimmed by 5 bases and the J gene end by 5 bases; junction bases not matched to a gene: 2.

The chain joins TRBV6-5 to TRBJ1-3; TRBD1 is a possible D gene (6 bases). From germline, CDR1 is MNHEY and CDR2 SVGAGI. This CDR3 comprises 14 residues. Trimming took 6 bases from V and 2 from J, leaving 11 bases between them. The CDR3 DNA follows: TGTGCCAGCAGGCTGGCAGGGGCTGGAAACACCATATATTTT. Residues: CASRLAGAGNTIYF.

V usage is TRBV7-8 and J usage is TRBJ2-7, with 10 bases identical to TRBD2. The CDR3 is 15 amino acids. In germline, CDR1 is SGHVS, CDR2 FQNEAQ. The V gene end was trimmed by 8 bases and the J gene end by 9 bases; junction bases not matched to a gene: 16. The CDR3 DNA sequence: TGTGCCAGCGCCCTCACCGAGGGACTAGCGTCGGGGCAGTACTTC. Encoded protein: CASALTEGLASGQYF.